This entry lists 30 T cell receptor beta chains sequenced from one sample in a study of high-grade serous ovarian cancer treatment subgroups. Tumor samples were taken before definitive surgery or chemotherapy. The protocol was immunoSEQ multiplex PCR, while the TCRdb copy is restricted to in-frame clones and leaves out a portion. The sample carries fewer than 2,500 clones, 66% recorded once. Specimen: tumor tissue. All receptors derive from a human donor with high-grade serous ovarian cancer.

The rearrangement joins TRBV4-1 to TRBJ2-5, with D hard to call. Germline V gene lookup returns CDR1 MGHRA and CDR2 YSYEKL. This CDR3 has 15 amino acids. V lost 0 bases to trimming and J lost 0 bases, with 8 bases between them. CDR3 region: CASSQDWKYQETQYF. DNA of the CDR3: TGCGCCAGCAGCCAAGATTGGAAGTACCAAGAGACCCAGTACTTC.

The V call is TRBV6-5, the J call TRBJ1-5, with D maybe TRBD1 (5 bases). CDR1 is MNHEY and CDR2 is SVGAGI in the germline V gene. V lost 5 bases to trimming and J lost 4 bases, with 6 bases between them. The CDR3 runs 12 residues. The CDR3 spells CASSEGNQPQHF. CDR3 sequence (DNA): TGTGCCAGCAGTGAGGGGAATCAGCCCCAGCATTTT.

This clone showed up just once. The V and J genes are TRBV7-2 and TRBJ1-2; 8 positions match TRBD1. CDR1 is SGHTA and CDR2 is FQGNSA in the germline V gene. V lost 4 bases and J lost 5; bases outside the gene matches: 3. There are 13 residues in the CDR3. The CDR3 DNA sequence: TGTGCCAGCAGCTGGGGGACAGGTTATGGCTACACCTTC. It codes for CASSWGTGYGYTF.

The J gene is TRBJ2-3, the V gene TRBV9; 7 bases line up with TRBD2. With V trimmed by 0 bases and J by 2 bases, 3 bases remained unmatched. Germline V gene lookup returns CDR1 SGDLS and CDR2 YYNGEE. The CDR3 is 15 residues long. In nucleotides, the CDR3 is TGTGCCAGCAGCGTAGCGGCGGGGGACACAGATACGCAGTATTTT. Protein product: CASSVAAGDTDTQYF.

This clone was observed a handful of times. The V gene is TRBV2, the J gene TRBJ1-6; no firm D call. CDR1 and CDR2 from the germline V gene are SNHLY and FYNNEI. V was pared by 11 bases and J by 3 bases, with 14 bases between. CDR3 length: 14 amino acids. CDR3: CAGAGRDYNSPLHF. In nucleotides, the CDR3 is TGTGCCGGAGCGGGGAGGGACTATAATTCACCCCTCCACTTT.

V is TRBV29-1 and J is TRBJ2-1; 10 bases are shared with TRBD1. The CDR3 runs 14 residues. V shed 6 bases, J shed 3 bases, and the junction held 5 bases outside the gene matches. Germline loops: CDR1 SQVTM, CDR2 ANQGSEA. The CDR3 DNA is TGCAGCGTCCGGGACAGGGGTCGCTACAATGAGCAGTTCTTC. Residues: CSVRDRGRYNEQFF.

This clone has a single count. The chain has TRBV11-3 and TRBJ1-5, with 8 bases identical to TRBD1. CDR1 SGHNT and CDR2 YENEEA come from the germline V gene. The CDR3 contains 17 residues. J lost 3 bases, V lost 2 bases, and 9 bases had no gene match. CDR3 DNA: TGTGCCAGCAGCTTACGGTTAAAGGACAGGGCCAATCAGCCCCAGCATTTT. Residues: CASSLRLKDRANQPQHF.

The chain carries TRBV10-2 and TRBJ2-5, with D hard to call. Trimming took 3 bases from V and 5 from J, leaving 4 bases between them. The CDR3 totals 11 residues. The germline V gene encodes CDR1 WSHSY and CDR2 SAAADI. CDR3 DNA sequence: TGCGCCAGCAGTGAAAGGGAGACCCAGTACTTC. As protein: CASSERETQYF.

This rearrangement joins TRBV2 to TRBJ1-6, with a tentative D call TRBD1 (5 bases). The CDR3 totals 18 residues. Deletions cut 5 bases from V and 8 bases from J, with 25 bases between. Looked up from germline, CDR1 is SNHLY and CDR2 is FYNNEI. CDR3 bases: TGTGCCAGCAGTTACCCCGGACCGGGACCCCCAGAGGATTCACCCCTCCACTTT. Translated: CASSYPGPGPPEDSPLHF.

A single count supports this clone. This rearrangement joins TRBV11-2 to TRBJ1-1, with D tentatively TRBD1 (6 bases). The CDR3 covers 14 residues. Germline V gene data show CDR1 as SGHAT and CDR2 as FQNNGV. The V end was cut by 4 bases, the J end by 7 bases, with 16 bases between. The CDR3 DNA reads as TGTGCCAGCAGCTCTAGCCGGGACACCCTTGAAGCTTTCTTT. Amino acid sequence: CASSSSRDTLEAFF.

The rearrangement joins TRBV5-4 to TRBJ2-7, with TRBD1 identical over 11 bases. The CDR3 loop spans 15 amino acids. Germline trimming cut 4 bases from V and 4 bases from J; bases unmatched to any gene: 7. CDR1 SGHNT and CDR2 YYREEE come from the germline V gene (reference sequence). The CDR3 here is CASSQTGQGGYEQYF. CDR3 bases: TGTGCCAGCAGCCAAACGGGACAGGGGGGATACGAGCAGTACTTC. The full variable domain, its missing parts supplied by reference TRBV5-4 and TRBJ2-7, is ETGVTQSPTHLIKTRGQQVTLRCSSQSGHNTVSWYQQALGQGPQFIFQYYREEENGRGNFPPRFSGLQFPNYSSELNVNALELDDSALYLCASSQTGQGGYEQYFGPGTRLTVT.

The J gene is TRBJ2-6, the V gene TRBV18; D unclear. This CDR3 is built from 16 residues. The germline V gene encodes CDR1 KGHSH and CDR2 LQKENI. V lost 0 bases and J 3 bases, leaving 9 bases between the germline ends. CDR3 sequence: CASSPPYVGGANVLTF. In DNA form, the CDR3 reads TGTGCCAGCTCACCACCGTACGTCGGTGGGGCCAACGTCCTGACTTTC. Full variable domain (missing parts from reference TRBV18 and TRBJ2-6): NAGVMQNPRHLVRRRGQEARLRCSPMKGHSHVYWYRQLPEEGLKFMVYLQKENIIDESGMPKERFSAEFPKEGPSILRIQQVVRGDSAAYFCASSPPYVGGANVLTFGAGSRLTVL.

The chain uses TRBV5-6 and TRBJ1-5; D ambiguous. The germline V and J ends were trimmed by 2 bases and 0 bases, with 6 bases remaining between them. The CDR3 is made up of 14 amino acids. Germline values: CDR1 SGHDT, CDR2 YYEEEE. CDR3 DNA: TGTGCCAGCAGCTTCCGCTATAGCAATCAGCCCCAGCATTTT. Amino acid sequence: CASSFRYSNQPQHF.

This chain connects TRBV5-8 to TRBJ1-2, with a possible D match to TRBD1 (5 bases). Per germline, CDR1 SGHTS and CDR2 YDEGEE. The CDR3 has 14 residues. Trimming took 5 bases from V and 4 from J, leaving 15 bases between them. CDR3 amino acids: CASSHSGGVYGYTF. The CDR3 coding sequence is TGTGCCAGCAGTCATTCCGGAGGGGTCTATGGCTACACCTTC. Based on the CDR3 plus reference TRBV5-8 and TRBJ1-2, the full variable domain is EAGVTQSPTHLIKTRGQQATLRCSPISGHTSVYWYQQALGLGLQFLLWYDEGEERNRGNFPPRFSGRQFPNYSSELNVNALELEDSALYLCASSHSGGVYGYTFGSGTRLTVV.

This clone occurred once. The chain couples TRBV9 to TRBJ2-1, with D possibly matching TRBD2 (5 bases). Germline V CDR1 and CDR2: SGDLS, YYNGEE. CDR3 length: 16 amino acids. V gave up 0 bases and J gave up 0 bases, with 10 bases separating them. The CDR3 coding sequence is TGTGCCAGCAGCGTAGCCCGACGGGACTCCTACAATGAGCAGTTCTTC. This gives the protein CASSVARRDSYNEQFF.

V gene TRBV6-6 combines with J gene TRBJ1-2, with D possibly TRBD1 on 5 matching bases. This CDR3 region has 14 residues. Trimming took off 7 bases at V and 4 bases at J, with 16 bases between the two ends. Germline V CDR1 and CDR2: MNHNY, SVGAGI (reference sequence). CDR3 region: CASTPGFSIYGYTF. The DNA for the CDR3 is TGTGCCAGCACCCCAGGGTTCTCGATCTATGGCTACACCTTC.

The chain joins TRBV5-4 to TRBJ2-5; unclear D gene. CDR3 length: 11 residues. The V and J ends lost 0 bases and 5 bases respectively, with 2 bases between them. CDR1 is SGHNT and CDR2 is YYREEE in the germline V gene (reference sequence). In nucleotides, the CDR3 is TGTGCCAGCAGCTTGGTCGAGACCCAGTACTTC. It yields the protein CASSLVETQYF.

The chain joins TRBV30 to TRBJ2-3; perhaps TRBD2 as D (7 bases). Germline V CDR1 and CDR2: GTSNPN, SVGIG (reference sequence). The CDR3 loop spans 14 amino acids. V lost 8 bases, J lost 3 bases, and 18 bases lay in between. The CDR3 spells CALLEGGPTDTQYF. In DNA, the CDR3 is TGTGCCCTACTCGAGGGGGGGCCGACAGATACGCAGTATTTT.

V is TRBV10-3 and J is TRBJ1-1; D possibly corresponds to TRBD1 (6 bases). The CDR3 totals 17 residues. Germline values: CDR1 ENHRY, CDR2 SYGVKD. V was cut by 2 bases and J by 1 base, with 17 bases left in between. This CDR3 reads CAISEQLVWGQNTEAFF. CDR3 nucleotide sequence: TGTGCCATCAGTGAGCAGCTCGTCTGGGGGCAGAACACTGAAGCTTTCTTT.

The chain recombines TRBV7-3 with TRBJ1-2; tentatively, D is TRBD1 (5 bases). The CDR3 has 14 amino acids. Trimming cost V 0 bases and J 5 bases, with 10 bases left between them. CDR1 is SGHTA and CDR2 is FQGTGA in the germline V gene. CDR3 in amino acids: CASSLTSGGYGYTF. Here the CDR3 DNA reads TGTGCCAGCAGCTTAACATCGGGGGGGTATGGCTACACCTTC.

This clone was observed a few times. The rearrangement uses TRBV4-3 and TRBJ1-2; D perhaps matches TRBD1 (5 bases). The CDR3 length is 14 residues. V lost 0 bases to trimming and J lost 8 bases, with 13 bases between them. Germline lookup yields CDR1 LGHNA and CDR2 YSLEER. For the CDR3, the DNA is TGCGCCAGCAGCCAAGATTTCGGAGGGGACGGCTACACCTTC. It translates to CASSQDFGGDGYTF.

This chain joins TRBV7-2 and TRBJ2-7; possible D gene TRBD1, 6 bases. This CDR3 is built from 14 residues. Germline CDR1 is SGHTA and CDR2 is FQGNSA. Between the trimmed V and J ends, which lost 1 base and 3 bases, there was a span of 10 bases. The CDR3, as DNA: TGTGCCAGCAGCTTAGGGGGGCTACGCTACGAGCAGTACTTC. This gives the protein CASSLGGLRYEQYF.

The chain is built from TRBV19 and TRBJ2-5; no firm D call. This CDR3 spans 14 amino acids. V lost 6 bases, J lost 4 bases, and 15 bases lay in between. CDR1 and CDR2 from the germline V gene are LNHDA and SQIVND (reference sequence). The CDR3 DNA is TGTGCCAGTAGCCTCCGTGGGGAAGTAGAGACCCAGTACTTC. Protein: CASSLRGEVETQYF. Together with reference TRBV19 and TRBJ2-5, the CDR3 gives the full variable domain: DGGITQSPKYLFRKEGQNVTLSCEQNLNHDAMYWYRQDPGQGLRLIYYSQIVNDFQKGDIAEGYSVSREKKESFPLTVTSAQKNPTAFYLCASSLRGEVETQYFGPGTRLLVL.

This clone was recorded once. This rearrangement joins TRBV5-1 to TRBJ2-5; tentatively, D is TRBD2 (6 bases). The DNA end is a closer match to TRBJ2-7, so the J assignment may be wrong. The germline gives CDR1 SGHRS, CDR2 YFSETQ. The CDR3 has 13 residues. CDR3 bases: TGCGCCAGCAGCTTGGCCGGAGGGGACGAGCAGTACTTC. The encoded protein is CASSLAGGDEQYF.

This clone was seen a few times. The rearrangement uses TRBV10-1 and TRBJ2-7; D is unclear. CDR1 and CDR2 (germline): WNHNN, SYGVQD (reference sequence). There are 13 residues in the CDR3. Trimming stripped 3 bases from V and 2 bases from J, with 8 bases between. CDR3 sequence reads: CASSEGAAYEQYF. The CDR3 nucleotides read TGCGCCAGCAGTGAAGGAGCCGCCTACGAGCAGTACTTC.

The chain joins TRBV30 to TRBJ1-5; weak D call: TRBD1 (6 bases). Trimming cost V 2 bases and J 2 bases, with 13 bases left between them. The CDR3 contains 15 residues. Germline assignment: CDR1 GTSNPN and CDR2 SVGIG (reference sequence). CDR3 DNA: TGTGCCTGGAGTAGGGGACAAGAGCGCAATCAGCCCCAGCATTTT. Residues: CAWSRGQERNQPQHF.

The gene calls are TRBV6-1 and TRBJ1-2; D not certain. This CDR3 region has 17 residues. Trimming cost V 8 bases and J 0 bases, with 22 bases left between them. Germline V gene data show CDR1 as MNHNS and CDR2 as SASEGT. For the CDR3, the DNA is TGTGCCAGCGGTGGCCCGAGCATCCAGGCCGCTAACTATGGCTACACCTTC. Encoded protein: CASGGPSIQAANYGYTF.

The rearrangement links TRBV7-9 to TRBJ1-1, with D unresolved. Trimming cost V 4 bases and J 5 bases, with 17 bases left between them. The CDR3 covers 15 residues. The germline V gene has CDR1 SEHNR and CDR2 FQNEAQ (reference sequence). The CDR3 DNA sequence: TGTGCCAGCAGCTACCGGACCGACCCGGAGACTGAAGCTTTCTTT. Translation: CASSYRTDPETEAFF.

In DNA, the CDR3 is TGTGCCAGCAGCTTGATCCTACAGCGACAGGCTTACAATGAGCAGTTCTTC. Encoded protein: CASSLILQRQAYNEQFF. The J gene is TRBJ2-1, the V gene TRBV5-6; tentative D call: TRBD1 (6 bases). Germline V gives CDR1 SGHDT, CDR2 YYEEEE. The CDR3 contains 17 residues. V lost 1 base to trimming and J lost 4 bases, with 18 bases between them.

This clone was found a few times. This rearrangement joins TRBV5-5 to TRBJ2-1; D unclear. This CDR3 is built from 12 residues. CDR1 is SGHKS and CDR2 is YYEKEE in the germline V gene (reference sequence). The V gene lost 4 bases and the J gene lost 5 bases, with 7 bases spanning the gap. The CDR3 region has the DNA TGTGCCAGCAGCCCCGAGAACAATGAGCAGTTCTTC. Its protein product is CASSPENNEQFF. Together with reference TRBV5-5 and TRBJ2-1, the CDR3 gives the full variable domain: DAGVTQSPTHLIKTRGQQVTLRCSPISGHKSVSWYQQVLGQGPQFIFQYYEKEERGRGNFPDRFSARQFPNYSSELNVNALLLGDSALYLCASSPENNEQFFGPGTRLTVL.